The 5 T cell receptor beta chains given below trace back to one sample, sequenced in a study of control samples from healthy donors and cancer patients. Generated by immunoSEQ multiplex PCR, the TCRdb table keeps only in-frame clones and is missing some. The sample holds 180,000 or so clones, 80% to 95% seen once. Sequences were obtained from blood. The receptors derive from an older woman in good health.

The rearrangement joins TRBV5-1 to TRBJ1-4; D uncertain. The CDR3 runs to 14 residues. Trimming stripped 4 bases from V and 6 bases from J, with 13 bases between. Germline-derived CDR1 and CDR2 are SGHRS and YFSETQ. CDR3 loop: CASSPDDHDEKLFF. CDR3 in DNA: TGCGCCAGCAGCCCCGATGATCACGATGAAAAACTGTTTTTT.

The V gene is TRBV5-4, the J gene TRBJ1-3; D remains unclear. Germline assignment: CDR1 SGHNT and CDR2 YYREEE (reference sequence). V lost 1 base, J lost 0 bases, and 8 bases lay in between. The CDR3 has 15 residues. CDR3 nucleotide sequence: TGTGCCAGCAGCTTGCCCGGGAACTCTGGAAACACCATATATTTT. Translation: CASSLPGNSGNTIYF.

The chain has TRBV7-9 and TRBJ1-1; tentatively, D is TRBD1 (5 bases). Germline lookup yields CDR1 SEHNR and CDR2 FQNEAQ (reference sequence). With 3 bases removed from V and 0 bases from J, the gap between germline ends came to 17 bases. The CDR3 is 17 amino acids. CDR3 amino acids: CASSFVRDPPVNTEAFF. CDR3 DNA sequence: TGTGCCAGCAGCTTCGTCCGGGACCCACCCGTGAACACTGAAGCTTTCTTT.

With respect to this clone: The same CDR3 arises from other DNA sequences in this sample as well. The rearrangement links TRBV7-3 to TRBJ1-1; D is unresolved. Germline lookup yields CDR1 SGHTA and CDR2 FQGTGA. The CDR3 runs 13 residues. V dropped 2 bases and J dropped 1 base, with 5 bases sitting between them. The CDR3 nucleotides are TGTGCCAGCAGCTTACAGGAGAACACTGAAGCTTTCTTT. This translates into CASSLQENTEAFF.

This chain uses TRBV5-4 with TRBJ1-1; tentative D call: TRBD1 (6 bases). This CDR3 has 13 amino acids. V lost 1 base and J 7 bases, leaving 11 bases between the germline ends. Looked up from germline, CDR1 is SGHNT and CDR2 is YYREEE (reference sequence). CDR3 residues: CASSLMGGGEAFF. CDR3 DNA sequence: TGTGCCAGCAGCTTGATGGGGGGCGGTGAAGCTTTCTTT.